The 13 T cell receptor beta chains in this list originate from one sample, sequenced in a study of regulatory T cells in long-lasting Graves disease. Arm-PCR of CDR3 regions with iRepertoire HTBI primers generated TCR beta libraries. TCRdb re-analysed the multiplex PCR reads in MiXCR, keeping a single row per CDR3 protein. This table holds roughly 520,000 distinct CDR3 sequences, approximately 12% found once. Noted time point: newly diagnosed GD, antithyroid drugs for less than 3 months. PBMC RNA was the source of the TCR library. These data were likewise used in another study, on T cells in Graves' hyperthyroidism and ophthalmopathy.

The sample in question was peripheral blood mononuclear cells (PBMCs), obtained at new diagnosis, from a patient treated with antithyroid drugs. The receptors stem from a woman aged 25 to 45 with Graves disease.

This clonotype came up many times. V and J are TRBV5-1 and TRBJ2-7; D possibly corresponds to TRBD2 (6 bases). Germline values: CDR1 SGHRS, CDR2 YFSETQ. V was pared by 3 bases and J by 6 bases, with 10 bases between. The CDR3 runs 12 residues. CDR3 in DNA: TGCGCCAGCAGCTCACGGAGGGGCGAGCAGTACTTC. Translation gives CASSSRRGEQYF.

In this sample, this clonotype turned up many times. The V and J genes are TRBV20-1 and TRBJ1-1, with TRBD1 identical over 9 bases. The ends lost 0 bases at V and 4 bases at J; junction bases unmatched: 3. Germline V gene sequence: CDR1 DFQATT, CDR2 SNEGSKA (reference sequence). The CDR3 spans 14 residues. The CDR3, as DNA: TGCAGTGCTAGAGAACCGGGACAGGGCACTGAAGCTTTCTTT. It is translated as CSAREPGQGTEAFF.

At least ten counts were recorded for this clonotype. The rearrangement joins TRBV25-1 to TRBJ2-7; 8 bases fit TRBD1. CDR1 is MGHDK, CDR2 SYGVNS, per germline. This CDR3 comprises 15 residues. The J segment lost 2 bases and the V segment lost 4 bases, leaving 7 bases of the junction unmatched. The CDR3 nucleotides are TGTGCCAGCAGTGCAGGGGGCAACATCCCCTACGAGCAGTACTTC. Its protein product is CASSAGGNIPYEQYF.

This clonotype was counted at least ten times. This chain joins TRBV2 and TRBJ1-5, with a tentative D call TRBD1 (5 bases). Per germline, CDR1 SNHLY and CDR2 FYNNEI. V lost 4 bases and J lost 5, with 15 bases in between. The CDR3 runs 15 residues. CDR3 bases: TGTGCCAGCAGTGGGAGGGGCGGGACGGATCAGCCCCAGCATTTT. As protein: CASSGRGGTDQPQHF. Based on the CDR3 plus reference TRBV2 and TRBJ1-5, the full variable domain is EPEVTQTPSHQVTQMGQEVILRCVPISNHLYFYWYRQILGQKVEFLVSFYNNEISEKSEIFDDQFSVERPDGSNFTLKIRSTKLEDSAMYFCASSGRGGTDQPQHFGDGTRLSIL.

This clonotype has a count of ten or more. The chain recombines TRBV27 with TRBJ2-1, with a possible D match to TRBD2 (8 bases). The V end was cut by 0 bases, the J end by 8 bases, with 17 bases between. The V gene's germline CDR1 is MNHEY and CDR2 SMNVEV (reference sequence). The CDR3 is made up of 16 amino acids. In DNA, the CDR3 is TGTGCCAGCAGTTTATCTCCAGGGGGACTAGTGCATGAGCAGTTCTTC. It codes for CASSLSPGGLVHEQFF.

The chain carries TRBV6-1 and TRBJ1-3; no clear D. Germline V CDR1 and CDR2: MNHNS, SASEGT. The CDR3 is 15 residues long. The ends were cut back, 4 bases at V and 4 bases at J, with 14 bases in the middle. Here the CDR3 DNA reads TGTGCCAGCAGTGGCACCAGCTTGGCGGGAAACACCATATATTTT. Translated, it gives CASSGTSLAGNTIYF.

This clonotype appeared many times. This rearrangement joins TRBV5-1 to TRBJ1-4; a weak D match, TRBD1 (6 bases). Germline CDR1 is SGHRS and CDR2 is YFSETQ. There are 15 residues in the CDR3. V was shortened by 0 bases and J by 5 bases, with 11 bases between the two germline ends. The CDR3, as DNA: TGCGCCAGCAGCTTGGCAGGGGCAGAGAATGAAAAACTGTTTTTT. It is translated as CASSLAGAENEKLFF.

The V gene is TRBV6-2 or TRBV6-3, the J gene TRBJ2-5; D call uncertain. This CDR3 is built from 15 residues. The V end lost 0 bases, the J end lost 5 bases, and 13 bases lay between the germline ends. The V gene's germline CDR1 is MNHEY and CDR2 SVGEGT. This chain's CDR3 is CASSYSMATVETQYF. CDR3 bases: TGTGCCAGCAGTTACTCGATGGCGACGGTCGAGACCCAGTACTTC.

This clonotype was counted ten times or more. This rearrangement joins TRBV28 to TRBJ1-1; TRBD1 aligns across 10 bases. From germline, CDR1 is MDHEN and CDR2 SYDVKM. V was clipped by 4 bases and J by 3 bases; unmatched bases: 2. The CDR3 is made up of 14 amino acids. CDR3 loop: CASSSGTGDTEAFF. For the CDR3, the DNA is TGTGCCAGCAGTTCCGGGACAGGGGACACTGAAGCTTTCTTT.

This clonotype was counted at least ten times. V usage is TRBV19 and J usage is TRBJ1-2; D is perhaps TRBD1 (5 bases). Germline assignment: CDR1 LNHDA and CDR2 SQIVND (reference sequence). With 2 bases removed from V and 5 bases from J, the gap between germline ends came to 15 bases. This CDR3 has 15 residues. The CDR3 sequence: CASSIHEGLGYGYTF. For the CDR3, the DNA is TGTGCCAGTAGTATACACGAGGGGTTAGGGTATGGCTACACCTTC.

This clonotype was observed a few times. The V and J genes are TRBV20-1 and TRBJ2-3; D might be TRBD1 (6 bases). The CDR3 runs 14 residues. Germline V gives CDR1 DFQATT, CDR2 SNEGSKA (reference sequence). V lost 6 bases and J lost 2, with 15 bases in between. CDR3 nucleotide sequence: TGCAGTGCGATGACACAGGGAAACACAGATACGCAGTATTTT. Its protein product is CSAMTQGNTDTQYF.

This clonotype has a handful of counts. J is TRBJ2-1 and V is TRBV5-4; 11 positions match TRBD1. V trimming: 4 bases; J trimming: 6 bases; junction bases outside the gene matches: 9. The CDR3 contains 16 residues. Germline CDR1 and CDR2: SGHNT and YYREEE (reference sequence). In nucleotides, the CDR3 is TGTGCCAGCAGCCCTTGGACAGGGGGCATCCTCAATGAGCAGTTCTTC. As protein: CASSPWTGGILNEQFF.

Turning to this clonotype: A much larger clone is a single base away; this may be a read error. The rearrangement joins TRBV20-1 to TRBJ2-7; 7 bases line up with TRBD2. Germline lookup yields CDR1 DFQATT and CDR2 SNEGSKA (reference sequence). With 1 base clipped from V and 7 bases from J, the junction kept 16 bases outside the gene matches. There are 16 residues in the CDR3. CDR3 sequence reads: CSARAWREIAYNEQYF. DNA for the CDR3: TGCAGTGCTAGAGCTTGGCGGGAGATTGCCTACAATGAGCAGTACTTC.